Detailed here is one T cell receptor beta chain. Additional DNA sequences in this sample encode the identical CDR3. This entry belongs to a study of blood T cell repertoires in COVID-19. The wider study: The United States, Italy and Spain provided the acute and convalescent COVID-19 samples.

Original handling: Nucleated cell number was recorded as an estimate derived from reference gene primer amplification. Profiled with immunoSEQ multiplex PCR; TCRdb holds only in-frame clones, not every one. The DNA was the basis for D and trimming; V, J and clone size are from that table. In the table there are some 64,000 clones, roughly two thirds of which are singletons. Trimming took off 5 bases at V and 0 bases at J, with 12 bases between the two ends. CDR1 is SEHNR, CDR2 FQNEAQ, per germline (reference sequence). The CDR3 is 15 residues long. J is TRBJ2-3 and V is TRBV7-9; a possible D gene is TRBD1 (6 bases). The sequence was obtained from a woman in her 70s with COVID-19, enrolled during active disease. The sequencing input was peripheral blood. In DNA form, the CDR3 reads TGTGCCAGCAGCCCAGGGGTTTCTAGCACAGATACGCAGTATTTT. It translates to CASSPGVSSTDTQYF.